This entry concerns a single T cell receptor (beta chain). 60 Vbeta and 13 Jbeta primers were used in PCR. The assay was immunoSEQ multiplex PCR, and TCRdb's table has in-frame clones only and misses some. The table has 200,000 or so clones, over 65% seen once; the top ten hold roughly 0.097%. This record comes from a study of cytomegalovirus exposure and HLA in healthy donors. V lost 6 bases to trimming and J lost 9 bases, with 19 bases between them. The CDR3 length is 15 residues. Germline CDR1 is SGHDT and CDR2 is YYEEEE. J is TRBJ1-6 and V is TRBV5-6; TRBD1 might be the D (5 bases). This TCR was recovered from a boy aged 2-9 years in good health and CMV-seronegative. Material for sequencing was PBMCs. The CDR3 bases are TGTGCCAGCACTCCCTGGGGGGGTAAGGGTTCACCCCTCCACTTT. Encoded protein: CASTPWGGKGSPLHF.